Sequencing of this T cell receptor (beta chain) was carried out in a study of T-cell memory formation after mild COVID-19. Study context: TCR clusters were mostly donor specific. Study conclusions and caveats: In second-wave clones peaking day 37, SARS-CoV-2 specificity remained unconfirmed. CM and EM subsets held most contracting CD4+ clones; EMRA held CD8+ ones.

In TCRdb, the 5' RACE reads were re-called with MiXCR into one record per CDR3 protein. In the table there are hundreds of thousands of distinct CDR3 sequences, more than 15% of which are singletons. The table lists this clonotype with a few counts. Its antigen is unidentified. This TCR was sampled from a man aged 18 to 29 who had mild COVID-19 (a few samples of this study predate the infection). Cell type and time point are not known. Sequencing was done on a sample of PBMCs or a T cell subset sorted from them (not recorded which).

The CDR3, as DNA: TGTGCCAGCAGGAGCGCTGGGTCTGGAAACACCATATATTTT. Protein product: CASRSAGSGNTIYF. The genes are TRBV12-3 or TRBV12-4 and TRBJ1-3, with D uncertain. V was clipped by 6 bases and J by 1 base, with 10 bases between them. This CDR3 is built from 14 residues.